The clone carrying this TCR beta chain is a singleton in its sample. The antigen remains undetermined. These data are taken from a study of OX40 agonist ivuxolimab in advanced cancers. Background on the study: As their treatment, patients were administered ivuxolimab, an agonistic anti-OX40 (CD134) antibody.

Excluded were patients having autoimmune disease history or systemic immunosuppression. Produced via immunoSEQ multiplex PCR; TCRdb's table is partial and in-frame only. This sample yields about 65,000 clones, of which roughly 87% are seen a single time; approximately 0.37% belongs to the top ten. The germline V gene encodes CDR1 SGHTA and CDR2 FQGTGA. V shed 0 bases and J shed 4 bases, with 13 bases lying between them. The CDR3 is 17 amino acids. Study results and caveats: Partial responders at 0.1-3.0 mg/kg had among the lowest clonal expansion. At 0.1 to 3.0 mg/kg and by week 6, clonal expansion occurred in CD4+ and CD8+ blood T cells.

Sequences were derived from CD4+ or CD8+ T cells sorted from blood, sampled in a trial of the OX40 agonist ivuxolimab. V gene TRBV7-3 combines with J gene TRBJ2-6; perhaps TRBD1 as D (5 bases). The receptor's source is an adult with an advanced solid tumor such as melanoma, head and neck, liver or kidney cancer. The CDR3 loop reads CASSLTATVDGANVLTF. Here the CDR3 DNA reads TGTGCCAGCAGCTTAACGGCGACAGTGGACGGGGCCAACGTCCTGACTTTC.